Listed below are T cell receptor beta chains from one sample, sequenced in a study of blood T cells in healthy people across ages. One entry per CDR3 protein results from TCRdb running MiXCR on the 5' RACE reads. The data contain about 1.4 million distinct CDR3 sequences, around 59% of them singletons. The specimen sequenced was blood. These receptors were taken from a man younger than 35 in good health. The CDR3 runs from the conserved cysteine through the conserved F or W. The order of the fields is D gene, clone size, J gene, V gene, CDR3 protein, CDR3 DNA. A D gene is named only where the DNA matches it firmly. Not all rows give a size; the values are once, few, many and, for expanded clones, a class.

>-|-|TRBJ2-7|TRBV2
CASKRGDSYEQYF
TGTGCCAGCAAACGGGGAGACTCCTACGAGCAGTACTTC
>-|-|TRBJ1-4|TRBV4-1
CASSQGPGDAKLFF
TGCGCCAGCAGCCAAGGCCCAGGGGATGCAAAACTGTTTTTT
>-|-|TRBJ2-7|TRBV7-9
CASSLNGREQYF
TGTGCCAGCAGCTTAAACGGGCGGGAGCAGTACTTC
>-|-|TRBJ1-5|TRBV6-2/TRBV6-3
CASSYARRGGQPQHF
TGTGCCAGCAGTTACGCCCGCCGGGGAGGTCAGCCCCAGCATTTT
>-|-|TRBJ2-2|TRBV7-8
CASSARDSRTGELFF
TGTGCCAGCAGCGCCCGGGACTCACGGACCGGGGAGCTGTTTTTT
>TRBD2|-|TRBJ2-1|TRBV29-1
CSASGTSGGGEQFF
TGCAGCGCCTCCGGGACTAGCGGGGGGGGAGAGCAGTTCTTC
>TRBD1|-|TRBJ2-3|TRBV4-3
CASSPGTGGLTDTQYF
TGCGCCAGCAGCCCCGGGACAGGGGGCCTTACAGATACGCAGTATTTT
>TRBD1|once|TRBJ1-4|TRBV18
CASSPLSRQGLNEKLFF
TGTGCCAGCTCACCACTCTCCCGACAGGGCCTTAATGAAAAACTGTTTTTT
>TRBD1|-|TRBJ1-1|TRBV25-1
CASSEDRLDTEAFF
TGTGCCAGCAGCGAGGACAGGTTGGACACTGAAGCTTTCTTT
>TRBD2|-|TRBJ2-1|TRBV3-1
CASSQTSGGAKFF
TGTGCCAGCAGCCAAACTAGCGGGGGGGCGAAGTTCTTC
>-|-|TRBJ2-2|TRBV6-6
CGGAAGANTGELFF
TGTGGGGGAGCGGCAGGCGCGAACACCGGGGAGCTGTTTTTT
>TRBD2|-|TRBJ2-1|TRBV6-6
CASLNMGGEQFF
TGTGCCAGCCTCAATATGGGGGGGGAGCAGTTCTTC
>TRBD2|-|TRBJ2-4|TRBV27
CASRGTSGKNIQYF
TGTGCCAGCAGGGGGACTAGCGGTAAAAACATTCAGTACTTC
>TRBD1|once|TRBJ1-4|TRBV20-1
CREDGQGSLTNEKLFF
TGCAGAGAAGACGGACAGGGGTCCTTGACTAATGAAAAACTGTTTTTT
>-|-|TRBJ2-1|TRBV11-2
CASGATPDNEQFF
TGTGCCAGCGGGGCCACCCCCGACAATGAGCAGTTCTTC
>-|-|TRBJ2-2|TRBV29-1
CSAGSGDTGELFF
TGCAGCGCCGGTAGTGGGGACACCGGGGAGCTGTTTTTT
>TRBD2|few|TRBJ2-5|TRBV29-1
CSVEVGSGWEGQYF
TGCAGCGTTGAAGTGGGTAGCGGATGGGAGGGGCAGTACTTC
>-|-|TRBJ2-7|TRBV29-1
CSVGAEYEQYF
TGCAGCGTTGGGGCGGAGTACGAGCAGTACTTC
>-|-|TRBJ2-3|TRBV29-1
CIAFITGSSTDTQYF
TGCATCGCCTTCATCACCGGGAGTTCCACAGATACGCAGTATTTT
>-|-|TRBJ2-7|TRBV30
CAWSEGYEQYF
TGTGCCTGGAGCGAGGGCTACGAGCAGTACTTC
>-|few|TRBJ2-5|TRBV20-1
CSARLNGPEETQYF
TGCAGTGCGAGACTAAACGGGCCAGAAGAGACCCAGTACTTC
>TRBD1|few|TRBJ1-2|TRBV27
CASSLPGGQREDYTF
TGTGCCAGCAGTCTCCCAGGGGGGCAGAGGGAGGACTACACCTTC
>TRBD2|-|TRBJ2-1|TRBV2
CASSYQGRDSNEQFF
TGTGCCAGCAGTTATCAAGGGAGGGATTCCAATGAGCAGTTCTTC
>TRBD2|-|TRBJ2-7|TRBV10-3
CAISEPDGTSATYEQYF
TGTGCCATCAGTGAGCCTGACGGGACTAGCGCTACCTACGAGCAGTACTTC
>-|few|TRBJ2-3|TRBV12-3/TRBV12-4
CASSHGTLTDTQYF
TGTGCCAGCAGCCACGGGACCCTCACAGATACGCAGTATTTT
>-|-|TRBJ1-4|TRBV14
CASSQETGLRATNEKLFF
TGTGCCAGCAGCCAAGAGACCGGGTTACGGGCAACTAATGAAAAACTGTTTTTT
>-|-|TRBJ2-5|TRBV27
CASSFLGTQETQYF
TGTGCCAGCAGTTTCTTGGGAACTCAAGAGACCCAGTACTTC